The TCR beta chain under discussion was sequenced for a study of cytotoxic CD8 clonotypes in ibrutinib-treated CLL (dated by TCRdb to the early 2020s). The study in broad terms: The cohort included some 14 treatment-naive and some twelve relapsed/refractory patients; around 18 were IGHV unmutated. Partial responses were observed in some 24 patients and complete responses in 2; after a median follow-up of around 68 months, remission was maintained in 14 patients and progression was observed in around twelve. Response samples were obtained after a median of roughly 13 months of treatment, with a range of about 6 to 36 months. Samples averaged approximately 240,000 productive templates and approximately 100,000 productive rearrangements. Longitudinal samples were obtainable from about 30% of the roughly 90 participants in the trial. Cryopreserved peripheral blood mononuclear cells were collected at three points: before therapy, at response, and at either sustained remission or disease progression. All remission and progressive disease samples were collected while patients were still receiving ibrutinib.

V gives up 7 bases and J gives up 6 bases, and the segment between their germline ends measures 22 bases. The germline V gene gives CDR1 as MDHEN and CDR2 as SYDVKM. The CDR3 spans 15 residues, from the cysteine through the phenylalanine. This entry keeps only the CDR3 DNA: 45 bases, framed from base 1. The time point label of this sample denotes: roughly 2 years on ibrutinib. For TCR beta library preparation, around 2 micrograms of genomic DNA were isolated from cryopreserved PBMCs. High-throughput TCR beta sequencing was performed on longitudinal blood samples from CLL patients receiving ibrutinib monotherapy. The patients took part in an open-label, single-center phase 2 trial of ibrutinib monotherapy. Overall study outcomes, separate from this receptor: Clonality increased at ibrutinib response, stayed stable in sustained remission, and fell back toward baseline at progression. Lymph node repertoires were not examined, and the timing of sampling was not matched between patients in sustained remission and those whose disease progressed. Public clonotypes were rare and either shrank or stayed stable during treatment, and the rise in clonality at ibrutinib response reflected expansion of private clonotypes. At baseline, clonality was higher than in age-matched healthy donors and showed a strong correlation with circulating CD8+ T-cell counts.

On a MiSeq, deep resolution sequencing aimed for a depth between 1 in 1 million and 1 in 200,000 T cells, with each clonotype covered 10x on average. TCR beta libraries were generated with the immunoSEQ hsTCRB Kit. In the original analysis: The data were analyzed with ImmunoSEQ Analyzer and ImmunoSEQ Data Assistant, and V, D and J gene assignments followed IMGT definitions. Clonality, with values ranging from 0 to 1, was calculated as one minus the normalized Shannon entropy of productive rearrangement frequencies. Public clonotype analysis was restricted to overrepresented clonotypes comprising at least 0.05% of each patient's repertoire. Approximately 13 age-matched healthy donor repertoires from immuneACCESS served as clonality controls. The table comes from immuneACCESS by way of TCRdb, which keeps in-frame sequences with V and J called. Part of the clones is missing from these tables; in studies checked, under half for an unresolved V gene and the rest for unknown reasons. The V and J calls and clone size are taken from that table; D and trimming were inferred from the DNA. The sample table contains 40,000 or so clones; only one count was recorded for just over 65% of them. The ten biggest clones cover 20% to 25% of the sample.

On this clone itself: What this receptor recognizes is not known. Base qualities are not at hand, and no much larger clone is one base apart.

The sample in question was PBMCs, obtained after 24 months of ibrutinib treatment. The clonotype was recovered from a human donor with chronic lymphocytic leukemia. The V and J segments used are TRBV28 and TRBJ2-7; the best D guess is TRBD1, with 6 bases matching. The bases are TGTGCCAGCACTTCCCCCACAGGGTTGTCGTCCGAGCAGTACTTC. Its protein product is CASTSPTGLSSEQYF. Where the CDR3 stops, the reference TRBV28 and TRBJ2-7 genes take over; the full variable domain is DVKVTQSSRYLVKRTGEKVFLECVQDMDHENMFWYRQDPGLGLRLIYFSYDVKMKEKGDIPEGYSVSREKKERFSLILESASTNQTSMYLCASTSPTGLSSEQYFGPGTRLTVT.